The entry below gives a single T cell receptor (beta chain) sequence along with its context. What it binds is not known. This specimen belongs to a study of breast tumors, draining lymph nodes, adjacent tissues. From the multiplex PCR reads, TCRdb called clonotypes with MiXCR, one entry per CDR3 protein. The sample lists tens of thousands of distinct CDR3 sequences, around 55% occurring once. Whole-study results and caveats: Compared with basal-like, luminal-like tumors shared significantly more repertoire with nontumor tissue. Data only fit, rather than demonstrated, lymph node origin of most tumor T cells. Tumors had less TCR diversity than lymph nodes, more than nontumor tissue. Data fit most tumor T cells coming from lymph node, expanding in tumor.

V was pared by 4 bases and J by 2 bases, with 3 bases of the junction left unmatched. Germline lookup yields CDR1 SGHTS and CDR2 YDEGEE. The CDR3 sequence is 14 residues long. The V gene is TRBV5-8, the J gene TRBJ1-5; TRBD1 matches 7 bases. Sequencing used breast tumor tissue. The origin of this receptor is a female donor with breast cancer. Some clones in this sample may be carry-over from other donors' samples. The CDR3 spells CASSHRGGNQPQHF. CDR3 nucleotides: TGTGCCAGCAGCCACAGGGGTGGCAATCAGCCCCAGCATTTT.